One sample yielded the 26 T cell receptor beta chains listed below, sequenced in a study of shared clonotypes between healthy human individuals (TCRdb year 2020). Libraries were constructed by the immunoSEQ multiplex PCR assay. In TCRdb, the immuneACCESS table is reduced to in-frame sequences with V and J assigned. These tables do not hold every clone; where another copy was compared, an unresolved V gene accounts for under half, and the others remain unexplained. This sample has about 470,000 clones in its table, and roughly 77% of those were observed once. Jointly, the top ten make up about 13% of the sample. The sample comprised PBMCs. These receptors came from a woman aged 40 to 50 in good health. Some clones in this sample may be carry-over from other donors' samples.

The chain employs TRBV19 and TRBJ2-1; TRBD1 matches at 8 bases. Germline CDR1 and CDR2: LNHDA and SQIVND (reference sequence). The CDR3 is made up of 15 amino acids. The V segment lost 3 bases and the J segment 2 bases; nucleotides outside the gene matches: 3. The CDR3 sequence: CASSMEDRAYNEQFF. CDR3 in DNA: TGTGCCAGTAGTATGGAGGACAGGGCCTACAATGAGCAGTTCTTC.

In this sample, this clone turned up a few times. V gene TRBV7-6 combines with J gene TRBJ2-5, with TRBD2 matching over 7 bases. The J segment lost 5 bases and the V segment lost 1 base, leaving 7 bases of the junction unmatched. CDR3 length equals 15 residues. Germline lookup yields CDR1 SGHVS and CDR2 FNYEAQ. The CDR3 DNA is TGTGCCAGCAGCTTAGGCGGGAGAATCACCGAGACCCAGTACTTC. The encoded protein is CASSLGGRITETQYF.

The V gene is TRBV6-1, the J gene TRBJ2-7, with D perhaps assigned TRBD1 or TRBD2 (5 bases each). Germline values: CDR1 MNHNS, CDR2 SASEGT. The CDR3 is 13 amino acids. Trimming took off 6 bases at V and 6 bases at J, with 15 bases between the two ends. In nucleotides, the CDR3 is TGTGCCAGCAGGAGGGGTCCCGAAGTCGAGCAGTACTTC. It translates to CASRRGPEVEQYF.

The chain couples TRBV28 to TRBJ2-7; D gene unclear. This CDR3 comprises 13 residues. CDR1 MDHEN and CDR2 SYDVKM come from the germline V gene. V lost 6 bases, J lost 5 bases, and 14 bases lay in between. The CDR3 DNA follows: TGTGCCAGCAGCCGACCGGGTTTAGACGAGCAGTACTTC. Its protein is CASSRPGLDEQYF.

The chain carries TRBV5-8 and TRBJ2-5, with D possibly TRBD2 on 5 matching bases. Per germline, CDR1 SGHTS and CDR2 YDEGEE. CDR3 size: 13 residues. The V end lost 2 bases, the J end lost 2 bases, and 7 bases lay between the germline ends. The CDR3 sequence is CASSFGLQETQYF. CDR3 coding DNA: TGTGCCAGCAGCTTTGGACTTCAAGAGACCCAGTACTTC. The full variable domain, rest sourced from reference TRBV5-8 and TRBJ2-5, is EAGVTQSPTHLIKTRGQQATLRCSPISGHTSVYWYQQALGLGLQFLLWYDEGEERNRGNFPPRFSGRQFPNYSSELNVNALELEDSALYLCASSFGLQETQYFGPGTRLLVL.

This clone has just a few counts. The chain's CDR3 is CATSRDLRQRTEGYTF. The CDR3 coding sequence is TGTGCCACCAGCAGAGATCTTCGGCAGAGGACGGAGGGCTACACCTTC. The rearrangement joins TRBV15 to TRBJ1-2; D unclear. This CDR3 is 16 amino acids long. The germline V gene has CDR1 LNHNV and CDR2 YYDKDF (reference sequence). Trimming shortened V by 0 bases and J by 8 bases, and 19 bases separated the two germline ends. The whole variable domain, filled in from reference TRBV15 and TRBJ1-2, reads DAMVIQNPRYQVTQFGKPVTLSCSQTLNHNVMYWYQQKSSQAPKLLFHYYDKDFNNEADTPDNFQSRRPNTSFCFLDIRSPGLGDTAMYLCATSRDLRQRTEGYTFGSGTRLTVV.

This clone was counted a few times. V gene TRBV7-2 combines with J gene TRBJ1-4; D possibly corresponds to TRBD1 (5 bases). CDR1 is SGHTA, CDR2 FQGNSA, per germline. V dropped 5 bases and J dropped 7 bases, with 17 bases sitting between them. The CDR3 is made up of 15 amino acids. CDR3 nucleotides: TGTGCCAGCAGCCCTCAACAGGTGATTGGTGAAAAACTGTTTTTT. Protein: CASSPQQVIGEKLFF. The full variable domain, rest sourced from reference TRBV7-2 and TRBJ1-4, is GAGVSQSPSNKVTEKGKDVELRCDPISGHTALYWYRQSLGQGLEFLIYFQGNSAPDKSGLPSDRFSAERTGGSVSTLTIQRTQQEDSAVYLCASSPQQVIGEKLFFGSGTQLSVL.

This clone appeared a few times. This chain uses TRBV19 with TRBJ1-1, with D tentatively TRBD1 (6 bases). CDR1 is LNHDA, CDR2 SQIVND, per germline (reference sequence). The V end lost 3 bases, the J end lost 4 bases, and 15 bases lay between the germline ends. This CDR3 spans 15 amino acids. In nucleotides, the CDR3 is TGTGCCAGTAGTATTTTAAGGGGGGTGGCCACTGAAGCTTTCTTT. Its protein is CASSILRGVATEAFF.

The genes are TRBV5-4 and TRBJ2-2, with 7 bases matching TRBD2. Germline V gene sequence: CDR1 SGHNT, CDR2 YYREEE (reference sequence). After removal of 2 bases from V and 2 bases from J, the junction contained 3 bases not matched to a gene. The CDR3 has 15 residues. The CDR3 DNA reads as TGTGCCAGCAGCTTTGGAGCGGGAAACACCGGGGAGCTGTTTTTT. It translates to CASSFGAGNTGELFF.

To note about this clone: A clone one base away is much larger, so this may be a read error. The sample has other DNA sequences that encode this CDR3 too. This chain joins TRBV7-9 and TRBJ2-3; D not certain. Germline CDR1 SEHNR, CDR2 FQNEAQ (reference sequence). V lost 5 bases and J lost 1, with 4 bases in between. The CDR3 has 12 residues. The DNA of the CDR3 is TGTGCCAGCAGCCCCCGCACAGATACGCAGTATTTT. Protein: CASSPRTDTQYF.

The V call is TRBV4-2, the J call TRBJ2-7; TRBD2 agrees at 11 bases. Unmatched junction bases numbered 5, after V lost 3 bases and J lost 1 base. This CDR3 region has 16 residues. In germline, CDR1 is LGHNA, CDR2 YNFKEQ. The CDR3 sequence is CASSQHSGRESYEQYF. In nucleotides, the CDR3 is TGTGCCAGCAGCCAGCATAGCGGGAGGGAGTCCTACGAGCAGTACTTC.

The J gene is TRBJ2-5, the V gene TRBV28; 8 positions agree with TRBD2. The CDR3 runs 14 residues. Germline loops: CDR1 MDHEN, CDR2 SYDVKM. Unmatched junction bases numbered 3, after V lost 1 base and J lost 5 bases. The chain's CDR3 is CASSLSGGLETQYF. The CDR3 coding sequence is TGTGCCAGCAGTTTATCGGGGGGGCTGGAGACCCAGTACTTC.

This sequence joins TRBV29-1 and TRBJ2-7; 15 positions match TRBD2. The germline V gene encodes CDR1 SQVTM and CDR2 ANQGSEA. The CDR3 totals 17 residues. J lost 0 bases, V lost 1 base, and 4 bases had no gene match. The CDR3 loop is CSVEGGLAGGASYEQYF. The CDR3 DNA reads as TGCAGCGTTGAAGGGGGACTAGCGGGAGGCGCCTCCTACGAGCAGTACTTC.

The chain uses TRBV7-8 and TRBJ2-1; 7 nucleotides match TRBD2. V dropped 5 bases and J dropped 5; count of bases not matched to a gene: 12. From germline, CDR1 is SGHVS and CDR2 FQNEAQ. The CDR3 has 16 amino acids. The CDR3 DNA is TGTGCCAGCAGCCCCATATCGGGAGGCCTGGACAATGAGCAGTTCTTC. This translates into CASSPISGGLDNEQFF.

The gene calls are TRBV7-8 and TRBJ2-7, with 8 bases that match TRBD1. Germline loops: CDR1 SGHVS, CDR2 FQNEAQ. V trimming: 5 bases; J trimming: 3 bases; junction bases outside the gene matches: 15. This CDR3 is 17 amino acids long. CDR3 region: CASSLRPDRGILYEQYF. As DNA, the CDR3 is TGTGCCAGCAGCCTCCGACCCGACAGGGGTATACTCTACGAGCAGTACTTC.

The chain is built from TRBV2 and TRBJ1-5, with D uncertain. Between the trimmed V and J ends, which lost 5 bases and 3 bases, there was a span of 5 bases. The CDR3 runs 12 residues. The germline V gene encodes CDR1 SNHLY and CDR2 FYNNEI. The CDR3 coding sequence is TGTGCCAGCAGTCAGGACAATCAGCCCCAGCATTTT. Its translation is CASSQDNQPQHF.

The CDR3 bases are TGTGCCAGCAGCTTAGGGGGTTCGGCGGGAGGAGGAGAGCAGTACTTC. Its protein product is CASSLGGSAGGGEQYF. This chain links TRBV7-6 with TRBJ2-7; 8 nucleotides agree with TRBD2. In germline, CDR1 is SGHVS, CDR2 FNYEAQ. Trimming at V came to 1 base and at J to 7 bases, leaving 12 bases not matched to a gene. The CDR3 consists of 16 residues.

CDR3 residues: CASTGRSSYNEQFF. The CDR3 DNA is TGTGCCAGCACCGGTAGGAGCTCCTACAATGAGCAGTTCTTC. The V gene is TRBV13, the J gene TRBJ2-1, with no clear D. V lost 7 bases, J lost 0 bases, and 10 bases lay in between. CDR1 is PRHDT, CDR2 FYEKMQ, per germline (reference sequence). The CDR3 totals 14 residues.

This sequence joins TRBV7-9 and TRBJ2-5; D may be TRBD1 or TRBD2 (5 bases each). Germline CDR1 reads SEHNR; CDR2 reads FQNEAQ (reference sequence). The CDR3 contains 18 residues. V gave up 3 bases and J gave up 2 bases, with 22 bases separating them. The CDR3 sequence: CASSFPQVITGPQETQYF. The CDR3 nucleotides are TGTGCCAGCAGCTTCCCCCAGGTGATAACGGGACCACAAGAGACCCAGTACTTC. Based on the CDR3 plus reference TRBV7-9 and TRBJ2-5, the full variable domain is DTGVSQNPRHKITKRGQNVTFRCDPISEHNRLYWYRQTLGQGPEFLTYFQNEAQLEKSRLLSDRFSAERPKGSFSTLEIQRTEQGDSAMYLCASSFPQVITGPQETQYFGPGTRLLVL.

V and J are TRBV7-8 and TRBJ1-1; a weak D match, TRBD1 (5 bases). V lost 5 bases and J lost 3, with 16 bases in between. Germline lookup yields CDR1 SGHVS and CDR2 FQNEAQ. The CDR3 totals 15 residues. Here the CDR3 reads CASSIRGRVYTEAFF. Here the CDR3 DNA reads TGTGCCAGCAGCATCCGGGGCAGGGTTTACACTGAAGCTTTCTTT.

This chain uses TRBV28 with TRBJ2-7; 8 bases map to TRBD1. Germline values: CDR1 MDHEN, CDR2 SYDVKM. V trimming: 3 bases; J trimming: 1 base; junction bases outside the gene matches: 8. This CDR3 spans 16 amino acids. CDR3 in amino acids: CASSFSGRGPSYEQYF. The CDR3 DNA follows: TGTGCCAGCAGTTTTTCGGGCAGGGGGCCGTCCTACGAGCAGTACTTC.

This chain links TRBV7-2 with TRBJ2-2, with 14 bases lining up with TRBD2. The CDR3 totals 17 residues. V lost 1 base, J lost 5 bases, and 3 bases stayed unmatched. CDR1 and CDR2 (germline): SGHTA, FQGNSA. The CDR3 sequence: CASSLVGTSGSTGELFF. The DNA of the CDR3 is TGTGCCAGCAGCTTAGTAGGGACTAGCGGGAGTACCGGGGAGCTGTTTTTT. Together with reference TRBV7-2 and TRBJ2-2, the CDR3 gives the full variable domain: GAGVSQSPSNKVTEKGKDVELRCDPISGHTALYWYRQSLGQGLEFLIYFQGNSAPDKSGLPSDRFSAERTGGSVSTLTIQRTQQEDSAVYLCASSLVGTSGSTGELFFGEGSRLTVL.

The rearrangement uses TRBV2 and TRBJ1-5; a weak D match, TRBD1 (5 bases). CDR1 and CDR2 from the germline V gene are SNHLY and FYNNEI. There are 16 residues in the CDR3. V was shortened by 4 bases and J by 2 bases, with 15 bases between the two germline ends. The CDR3 protein is CASSGWGGRGNQPQHF. CDR3 bases: TGTGCCAGCAGTGGATGGGGCGGGAGGGGCAATCAGCCCCAGCATTTT.

This chain connects TRBV28 to TRBJ2-2; 7 nucleotides match TRBD2. V trimming: 4 bases; J trimming: 4 bases; junction bases outside the gene matches: 15. Germline loops: CDR1 MDHEN, CDR2 SYDVKM. The CDR3 runs to 18 residues. This CDR3 is CASSSHGGGGITTGELFF. As DNA, the CDR3 is TGTGCCAGCAGTTCCCACGGTGGGGGAGGGATAACCACCGGGGAGCTGTTTTTT.

V usage is TRBV6-1 and J usage is TRBJ2-5, with D possibly matching TRBD2 (6 bases). The CDR3 has 15 amino acids. The ends were cut back, 4 bases at V and 2 bases at J, with 14 bases in the middle. Looked up from germline, CDR1 is MNHNS and CDR2 is SASEGT. The CDR3 coding sequence is TGTGCCAGCAGTGCGTTGTCGGGAGCGCAAGAGACCCAGTACTTC. Residues: CASSALSGAQETQYF.

With regard to this clone: This same CDR3 is encoded by further DNA sequences in the sample. This chain links TRBV7-9 with TRBJ1-4; D gene unclear. The CDR3 contains 12 residues. V was pared by 1 base and J by 8 bases, with 5 bases between. The germline CDR1 and CDR2 sequences are SEHNR and FQNEAQ (reference sequence). In DNA, the CDR3 is TGTGCCAGCAGCTTAGTGGGCGAAAAACTGTTTTTT. It encodes CASSLVGEKLFF.